The rows below give T cell receptor beta chains drawn from one sample of a study of T cells after yellow fever vaccination. TCRdb reanalysed the 5' RACE reads using MiXCR and keeps one entry per CDR3 protein. The table lists around 310,000 distinct CDR3 sequences, more than 3% of them singletons. The source material was PBMCs, sampled on the day of the yellow fever booster vaccination. These receptor sequences come from a young man who received the YFV17D yellow fever vaccine. The CDR3 runs from the conserved cysteine through the conserved F or W. The order of the fields is D gene, clone size, J gene, V gene, CDR3 protein, CDR3 DNA. D genes are given only for firm matches. Size is omitted from some rows. Given values are once, few, many or a class for expanded clones.

D: TRBD1; size: many; J: TRBJ2-2; V: TRBV20-1; CDR3: CSARPGQGANTGELFF; DNA: TGCAGTGCTAGACCAGGACAGGGAGCGAACACCGGGGAGCTGTTTTTT
D: TRBD2; size: many; J: TRBJ2-2; V: TRBV27; CDR3: CASSFRLAENTGELFF; DNA: TGTGCCAGCAGTTTTAGGCTAGCGGAAAACACCGGGGAGCTGTTTTTT
D: .; size: many; J: TRBJ2-1; V: TRBV5-4; CDR3: CASSLVNSNEQFF; DNA: TGTGCCAGCAGCTTGGTCAACAGCAATGAGCAGTTCTTC
D: .; size: many; J: TRBJ2-1; V: TRBV10-3; CDR3: CAIKGRYNEQFF; DNA: TGTGCCATCAAAGGGAGATACAATGAGCAGTTCTTC
D: TRBD2; size: many; J: TRBJ2-3; V: TRBV3-1; CDR3: CASSQGVSGGAGTQYF; DNA: TGTGCCAGCAGCCAAGGGGTCAGCGGGGGGGCCGGTACGCAGTATTTT
D: .; size: few; J: TRBJ2-7; V: TRBV29-1; CDR3: CSVVFLRRTGRGSHEQYF; DNA: TGCAGCGTTGTTTTTCTAAGGCGTACGGGCAGGGGATCCCACGAGCAGTACTTC
D: .; size: .; J: TRBJ2-2; V: TRBV20-1; CDR3: CSAPLVSGELFF; DNA: TGCAGTGCGCCACTAGTTTCCGGGGAGCTGTTTTTT
D: TRBD1; size: few; J: TRBJ1-2; V: TRBV4-1; CDR3: CASSQDRTGSNYGYTF; DNA: TGCGCCAGCAGCCAAGACCGGACAGGGTCTAACTATGGCTACACCTTC
D: TRBD1; size: .; J: TRBJ2-3; V: TRBV27; CDR3: CASSLSRGQDTQYF; DNA: TGTGCCAGCAGTTTGTCCAGGGGGCAAGATACGCAGTATTTT
D: .; size: many; J: TRBJ2-3; V: TRBV7-3; CDR3: CASSSQTWGTDTQYF; DNA: TGTGCCAGCAGCTCCCAAACCTGGGGCACAGATACGCAGTATTTT
D: TRBD2; size: few; J: TRBJ2-5; V: TRBV2; CDR3: CASRTSGETQYF; DNA: TGTGCCAGCAGGACTAGCGGGGAGACCCAGTACTTC
D: TRBD1; size: many; J: TRBJ2-2; V: TRBV9; CDR3: CASSMKTGGNTGELFF; DNA: TGTGCCAGCAGCATGAAGACAGGGGGCAACACCGGGGAGCTGTTTTTT
D: TRBD1; size: many; J: TRBJ2-5; V: TRBV5-1; CDR3: CASTWTGNPTQYF; DNA: TGCGCCAGCACTTGGACAGGCAATCCGACCCAGTACTTC
D: .; size: many; J: TRBJ2-5; V: TRBV5-1; CDR3: CASSLEAPEETQYF; DNA: TGCGCCAGCAGCTTGGAGGCGCCAGAAGAGACCCAGTACTTC
D: .; size: many; J: TRBJ1-1; V: TRBV29-1; CDR3: CSVETGLNTEAFF; DNA: TGCAGCGTTGAAACGGGGTTGAACACTGAAGCTTTCTTT
D: .; size: many; J: TRBJ2-1; V: TRBV19; CDR3: CASSMVGDPNTNEQFF; DNA: TGTGCCAGTAGTATGGTAGGGGATCCCAATACGAATGAGCAGTTCTTC
D: .; size: many; J: TRBJ2-1; V: TRBV5-1; CDR3: CASRDTSNEQFF; DNA: TGCGCCAGCAGGGACACAAGCAATGAGCAGTTCTTC
D: TRBD1; size: few; J: TRBJ1-4; V: TRBV4-3; CDR3: CASSLSLGGGVNEKLFF; DNA: TGCGCCAGCAGCCTTTCCCTAGGGGGCGGAGTTAATGAAAAACTGTTTTTT
D: .; size: few; J: TRBJ2-2; V: TRBV4-3; CDR3: CASSQDRFIVRTGELFF; DNA: TGCGCCAGCAGCCAAGATAGGTTTATTGTAAGGACCGGGGAGCTGTTTTTT
D: TRBD1; size: .; J: TRBJ2-5; V: TRBV11-3; CDR3: CASSPGTGVETQYF; DNA: TGTGCCAGCAGCCCAGGGACAGGGGTAGAGACCCAGTACTTC
D: .; size: many; J: TRBJ2-3; V: TRBV28; CDR3: CASSIPPGNTQYF; DNA: TGTGCCAGCAGTATACCCCCTGGGAATACGCAGTATTTT
D: .; size: many; J: TRBJ1-1; V: TRBV4-1; CDR3: CASSQEVAGGTEAFF; DNA: TGCGCCAGCAGCCAAGAAGTGGCAGGTGGGACTGAAGCTTTCTTT
D: .; size: few; J: TRBJ1-2; V: TRBV5-4; CDR3: CASSLVADLVGYTF; DNA: TGTGCCAGCAGCTTGGTCGCCGACCTCGTGGGCTACACCTTC
D: .; size: many; J: TRBJ1-1; V: TRBV29-1; CDR3: CSVHNKGALNTEAFF; DNA: TGCAGCGTTCATAACAAGGGAGCCTTGAACACTGAAGCTTTCTTT
D: .; size: .; J: TRBJ2-4; V: TRBV12-3/TRBV12-4; CDR3: CASSRSEDKNIQYF; DNA: TGTGCCAGCAGTCGGTCCGAAGATAAAAACATTCAGTACTTC
D: .; size: many; J: TRBJ2-5; V: TRBV7-2; CDR3: CASSFWGTQYF; DNA: TGTGCCAGCAGCTTCTGGGGGACCCAGTACTTC
D: TRBD2; size: few; J: TRBJ2-5; V: TRBV6-2/TRBV6-3; CDR3: CASRQTSGGSLAYF; DNA: TGTGCCAGCAGGCAGACTAGCGGGGGGTCCCTCGCGTACTTC
D: TRBD2; size: many; J: TRBJ2-2; V: TRBV7-9; CDR3: CASSSFGGSANTGELFF; DNA: TGTGCCAGCAGCTCATTCGGGGGGTCCGCGAACACCGGGGAGCTGTTTTTT
D: .; size: many; J: TRBJ2-1; V: TRBV30; CDR3: CAWISGYSYNEQFF; DNA: TGTGCCTGGATTTCAGGGTACTCCTACAATGAGCAGTTCTTC
D: TRBD1; size: few; J: TRBJ2-7; V: TRBV18; CDR3: CASSPRTGYDEQYF; DNA: TGTGCCAGCTCGCCAAGGACAGGGTACGACGAGCAGTACTTC
D: .; size: few; J: TRBJ1-5; V: TRBV6-5; CDR3: CASSNREGQPQHF; DNA: TGTGCCAGCAGCAACAGGGAGGGTCAGCCCCAGCATTTT
D: TRBD2; size: many; J: TRBJ2-5; V: TRBV11-2; CDR3: CASSLVPSGGALQETQYF; DNA: TGTGCCAGCAGCTTAGTCCCCAGCGGGGGGGCTTTGCAGGAGACCCAGTACTTC
D: TRBD1; size: many; J: TRBJ2-7; V: TRBV15; CDR3: CATSRGSGQGISYEQYF; DNA: TGTGCCACCAGCAGAGGTTCGGGACAGGGAATCTCCTACGAGCAGTACTTC
D: .; size: many; J: TRBJ2-1; V: TRBV6-5; CDR3: CASTSSAGGSYNEQFF; DNA: TGTGCCAGCACCTCCTCGGCGGGCGGCTCCTACAATGAGCAGTTCTTC
D: .; size: .; J: TRBJ2-3; V: TRBV7-3; CDR3: CASSLIGATDTQYF; DNA: TGTGCCAGCAGCTTAATAGGGGCCACAGATACGCAGTATTTT
D: TRBD1; size: .; J: TRBJ2-7; V: TRBV3-1; CDR3: CASSQAGTGDSYEQYF; DNA: TGTGCCAGCAGCCAGGCCGGGACAGGGGACTCCTACGAGCAGTACTTC
D: .; size: .; J: TRBJ1-5; V: TRBV10-3; CDR3: CAIGMSNSNQPQHF; DNA: TGTGCCATCGGAATGAGTAATAGCAATCAGCCCCAGCATTTT
D: TRBD2; size: few; J: TRBJ2-1; V: TRBV7-6; CDR3: CASSPWTSGGEQFF; DNA: TGTGCCAGCAGCCCCTGGACTAGCGGGGGTGAGCAGTTCTTC
D: TRBD1; size: few; J: TRBJ1-2; V: TRBV3-1; CDR3: CASSRGTGNYGYTF; DNA: TGTGCCAGCAGCCGTGGGACAGGGAACTATGGCTACACCTTC
D: .; size: .; J: TRBJ1-1; V: TRBV29-1; CDR3: CSVGTPGHPNTEAFF; DNA: TGCAGCGTCGGTACGCCGGGACATCCGAACACTGAAGCTTTCTTT
D: TRBD1; size: .; J: TRBJ1-2; V: TRBV12-3/TRBV12-4; CDR3: CASSPGQGSGGYTF; DNA: TGTGCCAGCAGTCCGGGACAGGGGAGCGGTGGCTACACCTTC
D: .; size: many; J: TRBJ1-2; V: TRBV5-5; CDR3: CASSSGHGNYGYTF; DNA: TGTGCCAGCAGCTCGGGACATGGGAACTATGGCTACACCTTC
D: TRBD1; size: few; J: TRBJ2-5; V: TRBV7-2; CDR3: CASTSGQSYWETQYF; DNA: TGTGCCAGCACCTCGGGACAGTCTTATTGGGAGACCCAGTACTTC
D: .; size: .; J: TRBJ1-2; V: TRBV5-5; CDR3: CASSPQTGSFWGYTF; DNA: TGTGCCAGCAGCCCCCAGACAGGATCTTTCTGGGGCTACACCTTC
D: TRBD1; size: many; J: TRBJ1-1; V: TRBV7-2; CDR3: CASSLNPGTGNTEAFF; DNA: TGTGCCAGCAGCTTAAACCCCGGGACAGGGAACACTGAAGCTTTCTTT
D: TRBD1; size: .; J: TRBJ1-2; V: TRBV27; CDR3: CASTQGQGANYGYTF; DNA: TGTGCCAGCACTCAGGGACAGGGGGCGAACTATGGCTACACCTTC
D: .; size: many; J: TRBJ1-1; V: TRBV5-1; CDR3: CASRIGTEAFF; DNA: TGCGCCAGCAGGATAGGGACTGAAGCTTTCTTT
D: .; size: .; J: TRBJ1-2; V: TRBV6-5; CDR3: CASRTLKTIGYTF; DNA: TGTGCCAGCAGGACCCTGAAAACAATAGGCTACACCTTC
D: .; size: few; J: TRBJ2-3; V: TRBV6-6; CDR3: CASSNRQGTTLDTQYF; DNA: TGTGCCAGCAGTAATAGACAGGGGACTACCTTAGATACGCAGTATTTT
D: TRBD2; size: many; J: TRBJ2-1; V: TRBV4-3; CDR3: CASSNFAAGGTNEQFF; DNA: TGCGCCAGCAGCAACTTTGCAGCGGGGGGGACTAATGAGCAGTTCTTC
D: TRBD1; size: many; J: TRBJ2-7; V: TRBV4-1; CDR3: CASRAQEGTGFYEQYF; DNA: TGCGCCAGCAGAGCGCAGGAAGGGACAGGGTTCTACGAGCAGTACTTC
D: .; size: few; J: TRBJ2-3; V: TRBV6-1; CDR3: CASSDGTTDTQYF; DNA: TGTGCCAGCAGTGACGGGACCACAGATACGCAGTATTTT